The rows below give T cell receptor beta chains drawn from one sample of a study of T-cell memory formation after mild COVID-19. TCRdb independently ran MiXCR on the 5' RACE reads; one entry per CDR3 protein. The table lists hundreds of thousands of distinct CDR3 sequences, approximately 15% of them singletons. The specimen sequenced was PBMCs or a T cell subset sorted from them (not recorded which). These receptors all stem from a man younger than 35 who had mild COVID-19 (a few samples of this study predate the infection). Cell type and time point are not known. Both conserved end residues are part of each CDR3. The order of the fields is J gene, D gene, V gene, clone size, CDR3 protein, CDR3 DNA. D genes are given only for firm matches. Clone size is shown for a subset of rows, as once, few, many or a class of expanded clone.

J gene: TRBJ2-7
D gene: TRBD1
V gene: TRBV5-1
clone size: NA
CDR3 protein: CASSDDPTGDGEQYF
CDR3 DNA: TGCGCCAGCAGCGACGACCCGACAGGGGACGGGGAGCAGTACTTC

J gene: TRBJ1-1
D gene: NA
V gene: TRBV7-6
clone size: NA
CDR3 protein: CASTNMGTEAFF
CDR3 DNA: TGTGCCAGCACTAACATGGGCACTGAAGCTTTCTTT

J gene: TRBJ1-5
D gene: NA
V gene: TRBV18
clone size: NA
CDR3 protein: CASSDRDALQRDQPQHF
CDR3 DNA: TGTGCCAGCTCAGACCGGGACGCACTTCAGAGGGATCAGCCCCAGCATTTT

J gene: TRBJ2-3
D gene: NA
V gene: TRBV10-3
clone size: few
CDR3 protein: CAISEFSTDTQYF
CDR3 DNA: TGTGCCATCAGTGAGTTCTCCACAGATACGCAGTATTTT

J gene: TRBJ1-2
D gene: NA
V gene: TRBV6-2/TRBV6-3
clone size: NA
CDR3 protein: CASFSGGYTF
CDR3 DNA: TGTGCCAGCTTCTCCGGCGGCTACACCTTC

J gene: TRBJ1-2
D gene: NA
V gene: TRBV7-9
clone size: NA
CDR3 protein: CASSSQGVGYTF
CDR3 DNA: TGTGCCAGCAGCTCCCAGGGAGTCGGCTACACCTTC

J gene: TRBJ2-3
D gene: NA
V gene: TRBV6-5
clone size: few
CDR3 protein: CASSKATGPPTDTQYF
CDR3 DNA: TGTGCCAGCAGTAAAGCGACCGGGCCCCCCACAGATACGCAGTATTTT

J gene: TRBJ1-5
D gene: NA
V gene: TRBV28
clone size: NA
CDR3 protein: CASSFERRENQPQHF
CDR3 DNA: TGTGCCAGCAGTTTCGAGCGGAGGGAAAATCAGCCCCAGCATTTT

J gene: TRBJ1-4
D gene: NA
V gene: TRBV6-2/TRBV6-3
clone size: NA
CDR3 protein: CASSPTSDRTEKLFF
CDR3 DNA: TGTGCCAGCAGCCCAACGAGCGACAGAACTGAAAAACTGTTTTTT

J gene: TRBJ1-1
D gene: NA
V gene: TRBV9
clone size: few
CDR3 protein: CASSVGSTNTEAFF
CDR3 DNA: TGTGCCAGCAGCGTGGGCAGCACGAACACTGAAGCTTTCTTT

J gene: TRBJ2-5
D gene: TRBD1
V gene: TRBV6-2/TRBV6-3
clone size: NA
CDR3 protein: CASSLTGQGAWETQYF
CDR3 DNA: TGTGCCAGCAGTCTCACGGGACAGGGGGCTTGGGAGACCCAGTACTTC

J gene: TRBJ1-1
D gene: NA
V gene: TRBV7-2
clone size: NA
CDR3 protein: CASSRSGGPEAFF
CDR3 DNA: TGTGCCAGCAGCCGATCGGGAGGTCCTGAAGCTTTCTTT

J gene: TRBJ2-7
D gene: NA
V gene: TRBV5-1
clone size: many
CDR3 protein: CASSLGSTYEQYF
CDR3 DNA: TGCGCCAGCAGCTTGGGCTCGACCTACGAGCAGTACTTC

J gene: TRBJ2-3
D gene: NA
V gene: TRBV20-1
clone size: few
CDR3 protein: CSARHRLGTDTQYF
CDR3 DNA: TGCAGTGCTAGGCATCGCCTTGGAACAGATACGCAGTATTTT

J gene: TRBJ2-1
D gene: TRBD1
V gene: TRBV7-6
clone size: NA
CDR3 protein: CASSLRTGADEQFF
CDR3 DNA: TGTGCCAGCAGCTTAAGGACAGGGGCGGATGAGCAGTTCTTC

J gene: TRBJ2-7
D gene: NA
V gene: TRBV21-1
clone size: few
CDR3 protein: CASSKRQGSYEQYF
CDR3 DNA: TGTGCCAGCAGCAAACGACAGGGGTCCTACGAGCAGTACTTC

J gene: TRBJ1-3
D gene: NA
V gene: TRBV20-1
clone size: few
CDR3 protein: CSARDYSSGNTIYF
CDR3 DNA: TGCAGTGCTAGAGATTACAGCTCTGGAAACACCATATATTTT

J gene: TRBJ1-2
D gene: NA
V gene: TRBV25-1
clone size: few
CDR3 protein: CASSERGAHGYTF
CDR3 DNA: TGTGCCAGCAGTGAACGGGGGGCGCATGGCTACACCTTC